This T cell receptor beta chain was captured by sequencing in a study of blood T cell repertoires in COVID-19. Across the study: Samples of COVID-19 (acute and convalescent) were obtained from the United States, Italy and Spain.

Germline V gene lookup returns CDR1 SGHNT and CDR2 YYREEE (reference sequence). The CDR3 runs 15 residues. Deletions cut 4 bases from V and 0 bases from J, with 13 bases between. The assay was immunoSEQ multiplex PCR, and TCRdb's table has in-frame clones only and misses some. Of some 260,000 clones in the sample, around 90% were seen once. The sequencing sample was made of peripheral blood. The chain couples TRBV5-4 to TRBJ2-5, with D perhaps TRBD1 (5 bases). The source is a man at least 80 years old with acute or convalescent COVID-19. The CDR3 sequence: CASSGRVRDQETQYF. As DNA, the CDR3 is TGTGCCAGCAGCGGCAGGGTTAGGGACCAAGAGACCCAGTACTTC.